This T cell receptor (beta chain) was sequenced during a study of CD8+ T cells in alopecia areata. Study-wide points: Lesional scalp, notably in alopecia totalis/universalis, had clonality above that of normal scalp.

Noted treatment: oral pan-JAK inhibitor, 5-10 mg twice daily. RNA extraction was followed by reverse transcription into cDNA, which acted as the sequencing template. Clones were read by immunoSEQ multiplex PCR, and TCRdb kept only the in-frame ones, dropping some. Of hundreds of thousands of clones in the sample, more than 55% are singletons; the top ten hold 0.95% to 1.5%. Worth noting for this clone: Its specificity is unknown. Other nucleotide sequences in the sample specify the same CDR3.

Trimming removed 5 bases at V and 0 bases at J, with 7 bases between. CDR3 length: 13 residues. CDR1 and CDR2 (germline): SGHTA, FQGNSA. The J gene is TRBJ1-1, the V gene TRBV7-2; no definite D call. Sequenced here: CD4+ T cells sorted from blood, sampled around week 42, from a patient treated with tofacitinib. The TCR was taken from a human donor with alopecia areata. The CDR3 DNA reads as TGTGCCAGCAGCCTTCCAGTGAACACTGAAGCTTTCTTT. It codes for CASSLPVNTEAFF. The entire variable domain, with the rest obtained from reference TRBV7-2 and TRBJ1-1, is as follows: GAGVSQSPSNKVTEKGKDVELRCDPISGHTALYWYRQSLGQGLEFLIYFQGNSAPDKSGLPSDRFSAERTGGSVSTLTIQRTQQEDSAVYLCASSLPVNTEAFFGQGTRLTVV.